The 12 T cell receptor beta chains below were found in one sample sequenced in a study of blood T cell repertoires in COVID-19. The repertoire was sequenced with immunoSEQ multiplex PCR; TCRdb's copy has only in-frame clones and lacks some. Of 200,000 to 250,000 clones detected, approximately 85% appear once; the ten largest clones hold approximately 5.1%. Sequencing was done on a sample of peripheral blood. The receptors originated from a man in his fifties or sixties with COVID-19, enrolled during active disease.

This chain uses TRBV6-5 with TRBJ2-1, with TRBD1 identical over 9 bases. Germline CDR1 and CDR2: MNHEY and SVGAGI. The CDR3 has 14 residues. V dropped 5 bases and J dropped 9; count of bases not matched to a gene: 8. Here the CDR3 DNA reads TGTGCCAGCAGTCCGGGACAGGGTTCGGGTGAGCAGTTCTTC. Amino acid sequence: CASSPGQGSGEQFF.

The chain carries TRBV2 and TRBJ2-2, with D possibly being TRBD1 (6 bases). Germline V gives CDR1 SNHLY, CDR2 FYNNEI. The CDR3 is 14 amino acids. V was pared by 8 bases and J by 1 base, with 11 bases between. The CDR3 DNA reads as TGTGCCAGCGGTAAGGACAGGAACACCGGGGAGCTGTTTTTT. Amino acids: CASGKDRNTGELFF.

J is TRBJ2-7 and V is TRBV9; 7 nucleotides agree with TRBD1. With V trimmed by 4 bases and J by 1 base, 5 bases remained unmatched. CDR3 length: 14 residues. Germline-derived CDR1 and CDR2 are SGDLS and YYNGEE. The CDR3 nucleotides read TGTGCCAGCAGCCCAGGACAGGATTCCTACGAGCAGTACTTC. Encoded protein: CASSPGQDSYEQYF.

The rearrangement joins TRBV6-5 to TRBJ1-3; TRBD1 might be the D (6 bases). With 4 bases removed from V and 2 bases from J, the gap between germline ends came to 12 bases. The CDR3 has 15 residues. Germline V gene lookup returns CDR1 MNHEY and CDR2 SVGAGI. The CDR3 DNA is TGTGCCAGCAGTTCAGGGGTTTTAGCTGGAAACACCATATATTTT. Its protein is CASSSGVLAGNTIYF.

This clone was counted ten times or more. The V call is TRBV13, the J call TRBJ1-5; 7 nucleotides match TRBD1. J lost 1 base, V lost 5 bases, and 2 bases had no gene match. The CDR3 spans 14 residues. Germline CDR1 is PRHDT and CDR2 is FYEKMQ (reference sequence). The CDR3 loop reads CASSRQGSNQPQHF. CDR3 bases: TGTGCCAGCAGCCGACAGGGAAGCAATCAGCCCCAGCATTTT.

Here the CDR3 reads CASSLGQGTYEQYF. CDR3 in DNA: TGTGCCAGCAGCTTGGGACAGGGAACATACGAGCAGTACTTC. The V call is TRBV11-2, the J call TRBJ2-7; TRBD1 matches at 9 bases. Germline lookup yields CDR1 SGHAT and CDR2 FQNNGV. The ends lost 3 bases at V and 4 bases at J; junction bases unmatched: 4. This CDR3 contains 14 residues.

This chain joins TRBV9 and TRBJ2-1, with TRBD1 matching 7 bases. The CDR3 extends over 17 amino acids. The J segment lost 3 bases and the V segment lost 0 bases, leaving 9 bases of the junction unmatched. Per the germline V gene, CDR1 is SGDLS and CDR2 is YYNGEE. The DNA of the CDR3 is TGTGCCAGCAGCGTAGGGTTTCCGGGACAGCTCTACAATGAGCAGTTCTTC. This gives the protein CASSVGFPGQLYNEQFF.

The genes are TRBV7-3 and TRBJ1-2, with D tentatively TRBD1 (6 bases). The CDR3 consists of 13 residues. Trimming cost V 2 bases and J 8 bases, with 12 bases left between them. CDR1 and CDR2 from the germline V gene are SGHTA and FQGTGA. The CDR3 sequence is CASSLLDSTGYTF. The CDR3 DNA is TGTGCCAGCAGCTTACTGGACAGCACGGGCTACACCTTC.

This chain's CDR3 is CASRDGVATDTQYF. The CDR3 bases are TGTGCCAGCAGAGACGGGGTAGCCACAGATACGCAGTATTTT. V is TRBV7-3 and J is TRBJ2-3; possibly TRBD2 for D (5 bases). The ends were cut back, 6 bases at V and 2 bases at J, with 12 bases in the middle. This CDR3 contains 14 residues. Germline CDR1 reads SGHTA; CDR2 reads FQGTGA.

This chain links TRBV18 with TRBJ1-1; D might be TRBD1 (6 bases). Trimming removed 3 bases from V and 3 bases from J, with 14 bases in between. Germline values: CDR1 KGHSH, CDR2 LQKENI. The CDR3 covers 15 residues. The CDR3 nucleotides are TGTGCCAGCTCACCTCTACAGGGTGCAGACACTGAAGCTTTCTTT. It specifies CASSPLQGADTEAFF.

The chain joins TRBV5-1 to TRBJ2-7, with D possibly TRBD2 on 7 matching bases. The V gene's germline CDR1 is SGHRS and CDR2 YFSETQ. The CDR3 is made up of 19 amino acids. V gave up 0 bases and J gave up 2 bases, with 24 bases separating them. The CDR3 spells CASSLVVLGGGGDTYEQYF. The CDR3 bases are TGCGCCAGCAGCTTGGTTGTCCTCGGGGGAGGGGGAGACACCTACGAGCAGTACTTC.

The rearrangement joins TRBV14 to TRBJ2-5; TRBD1 agrees at 8 bases. Losses at the gene ends were 3 bases for V and 4 bases for J; bases not matched to a gene: 10. The V gene's germline CDR1 is SGHDN and CDR2 FVKESK. This CDR3 comprises 16 residues. CDR3: CASSQTKTGVVETQYF. CDR3 in DNA: TGTGCCAGCAGCCAGACCAAGACAGGGGTGGTAGAGACCCAGTACTTC.